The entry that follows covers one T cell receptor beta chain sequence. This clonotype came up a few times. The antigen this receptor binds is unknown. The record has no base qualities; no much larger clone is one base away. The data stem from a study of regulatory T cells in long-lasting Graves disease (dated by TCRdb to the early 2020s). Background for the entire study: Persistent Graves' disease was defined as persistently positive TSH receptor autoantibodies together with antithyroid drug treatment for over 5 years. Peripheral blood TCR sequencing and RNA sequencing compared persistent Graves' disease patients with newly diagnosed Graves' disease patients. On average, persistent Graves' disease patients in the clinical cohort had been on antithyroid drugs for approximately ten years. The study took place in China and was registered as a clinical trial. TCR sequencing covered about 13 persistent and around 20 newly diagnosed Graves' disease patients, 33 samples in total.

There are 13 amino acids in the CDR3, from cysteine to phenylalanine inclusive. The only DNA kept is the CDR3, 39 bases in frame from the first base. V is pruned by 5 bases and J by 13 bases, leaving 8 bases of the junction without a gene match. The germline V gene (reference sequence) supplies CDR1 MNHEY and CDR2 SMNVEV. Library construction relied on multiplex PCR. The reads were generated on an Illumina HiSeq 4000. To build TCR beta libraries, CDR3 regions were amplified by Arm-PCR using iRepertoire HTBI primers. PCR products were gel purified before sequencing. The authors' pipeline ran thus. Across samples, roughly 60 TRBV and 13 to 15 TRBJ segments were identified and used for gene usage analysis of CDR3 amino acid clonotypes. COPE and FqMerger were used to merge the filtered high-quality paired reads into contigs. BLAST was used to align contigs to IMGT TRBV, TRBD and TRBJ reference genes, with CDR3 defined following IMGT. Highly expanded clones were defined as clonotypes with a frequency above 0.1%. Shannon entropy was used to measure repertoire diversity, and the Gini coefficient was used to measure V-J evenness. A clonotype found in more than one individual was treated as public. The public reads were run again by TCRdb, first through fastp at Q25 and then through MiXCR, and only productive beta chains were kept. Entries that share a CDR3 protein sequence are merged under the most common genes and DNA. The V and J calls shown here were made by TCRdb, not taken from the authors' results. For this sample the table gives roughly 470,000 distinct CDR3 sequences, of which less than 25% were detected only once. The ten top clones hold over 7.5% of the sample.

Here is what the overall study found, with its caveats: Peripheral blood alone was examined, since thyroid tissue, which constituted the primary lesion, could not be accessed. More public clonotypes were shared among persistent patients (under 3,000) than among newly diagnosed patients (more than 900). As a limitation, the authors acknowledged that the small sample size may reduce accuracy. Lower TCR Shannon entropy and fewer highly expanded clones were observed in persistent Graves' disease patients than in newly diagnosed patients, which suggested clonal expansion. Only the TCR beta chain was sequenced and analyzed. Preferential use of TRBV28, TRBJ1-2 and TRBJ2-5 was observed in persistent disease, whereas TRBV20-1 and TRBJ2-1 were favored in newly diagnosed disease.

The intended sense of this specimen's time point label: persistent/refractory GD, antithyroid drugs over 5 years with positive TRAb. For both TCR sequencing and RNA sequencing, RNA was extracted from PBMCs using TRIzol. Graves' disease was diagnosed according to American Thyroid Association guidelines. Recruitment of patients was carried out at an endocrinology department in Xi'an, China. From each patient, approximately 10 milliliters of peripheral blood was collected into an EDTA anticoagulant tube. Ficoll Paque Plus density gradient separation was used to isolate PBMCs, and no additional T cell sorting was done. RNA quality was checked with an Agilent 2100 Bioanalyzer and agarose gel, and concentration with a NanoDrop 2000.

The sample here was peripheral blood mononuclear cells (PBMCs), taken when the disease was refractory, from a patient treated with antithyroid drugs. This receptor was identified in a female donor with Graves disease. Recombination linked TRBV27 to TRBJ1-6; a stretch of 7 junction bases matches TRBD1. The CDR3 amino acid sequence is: CASSPGQSLPLHF. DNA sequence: TGTGCCAGCAGTCCGGGACAGTCTCTTCCCCTCCACTTT.